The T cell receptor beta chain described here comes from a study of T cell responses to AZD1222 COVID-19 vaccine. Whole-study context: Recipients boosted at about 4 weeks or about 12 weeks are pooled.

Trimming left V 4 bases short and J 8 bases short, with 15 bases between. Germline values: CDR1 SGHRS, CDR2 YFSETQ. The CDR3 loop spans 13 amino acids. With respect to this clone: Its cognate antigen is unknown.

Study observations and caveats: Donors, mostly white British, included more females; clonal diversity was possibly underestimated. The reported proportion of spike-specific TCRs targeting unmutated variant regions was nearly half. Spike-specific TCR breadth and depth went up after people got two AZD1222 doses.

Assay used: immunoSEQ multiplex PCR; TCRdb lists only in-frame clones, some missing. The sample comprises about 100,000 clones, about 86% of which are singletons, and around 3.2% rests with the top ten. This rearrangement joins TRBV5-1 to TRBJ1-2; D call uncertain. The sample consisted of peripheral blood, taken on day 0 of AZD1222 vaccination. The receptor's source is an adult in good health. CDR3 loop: CASSTEGGIGYTF. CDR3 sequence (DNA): TGCGCCAGCAGCACTGAGGGCGGGATCGGCTACACCTTC.